The subject of this entry is one T cell receptor (beta chain). Assay used: immunoSEQ multiplex PCR; TCRdb lists only in-frame clones, some missing. The table shows roughly 39,000 clones, with roughly three quarters occurring only once. The CDR3 loop spans 16 amino acids. Germline CDR1 reads SEHNR; CDR2 reads FQNEAQ (reference sequence). V trimming: 5 bases; J trimming: 4 bases; junction bases outside the gene matches: 13. This sample is part of a study of T cells in localized non-small cell lung cancer. The chain employs TRBV7-9 and TRBJ2-7; 8 nucleotides match TRBD2. The sample here was PBMCs, taken before any cancer treatment. The clonotype originates from a woman between 35 and 75 years old with stage II squamous cell lung carcinoma. This chain's CDR3 is CASSHASGLGRYEQYF. In DNA, the CDR3 is TGTGCCAGCAGCCATGCCTCGGGACTAGGTAGATACGAGCAGTACTTC.